This T cell receptor beta chain came from a study of CXCR3-negative and CXCR3-positive naive CD8 T cells. With UMI labels, 5' RACE was used to prepare the TRB cDNA libraries. TCRdb reprocessed the 5' RACE reads; each CDR3 protein has one entry and no DNA is given. Here the sample table reports more than 40,000 distinct CDR3 sequences. The CDR3 is made up of 12 amino acids. Germline V gene data show CDR1 as SEHNR and CDR2 as FQNEAQ (reference sequence). Naivety in CD8+ T cells corresponded to a CD45RO-CCR7+CD27+CD95- phenotype. The chain recombines TRBV7-9 with TRBJ2-7. The receptor's source is a human donor in good health. Some clones in this sample may be carry-over from other donors' samples. Sequencing was done on a sample of naive CXCR3- CD8+ T cells from blood. The subset: CD45RO-CCR7+CD27+CD95- naive CD8+ T cells lacking CXCR3 (TNR3-). The CDR3 is CASSHMAHEQYF.